This entry lists 16 T cell receptor beta chains sequenced from one sample in a study of T cell responses to AZD1222 COVID-19 vaccine (dated by TCRdb to the early 2020s). The time point label, read with the paper, signifies: baseline before first vaccination. The library was built by means of the immunoSEQ multiplex PCR assay. What TCRdb holds here is the immuneACCESS table cut down to in-frame rearrangements. Part of the clones is not present; checked against another copy, under half of the missing clones reflect an unresolved V gene, and the others are unexplained. Here the sample has tens of thousands of clones; 85% to 90% occur a single time. 9.5% to 13% of the sample belongs to the ten largest clones. This specimen consisted of peripheral blood, obtained on day 0 of AZD1222 vaccination. Receptors were obtained from an adult in good health.

The CDR3 loop is CASSADWTGELFF. Written as DNA, the CDR3 is TGCGCCAGCAGTGCAGACTGGACCGGGGAGCTGTTTTTT. The chain employs TRBV10-2 and TRBJ2-2; D remains unclear. The CDR3 is made up of 13 amino acids. Per germline, CDR1 WSHSY and CDR2 SAAADI. Trimming pared 4 bases from V and 5 bases from J, leaving 8 bases between.

V is TRBV21-1 and J is TRBJ1-6; the table assigns TRBD1, which was not confirmed against the DNA. TRBV21-1 has pseudogene status. The CDR3 spans 14 residues. The CDR3 spells CASSKVAGESPLHF. CDR3 coding DNA: TGTGCCAGCAGCAAAGTAGCAGGGGAATCACCCCTCCACTTT.

V is TRBV2 and J is TRBJ2-1; D could derive from TRBD1 or TRBD2 (5 bases each). CDR3 length: 14 residues. Germline V lookup: CDR1 SNHLY, CDR2 FYNNEI. Trimming took off 9 bases at V and 5 bases at J, with 17 bases between the two ends. The CDR3 DNA sequence: TGTGCCAGTTTGACGAGGGACGGGGACAATGAGCAGTTCTTC. It codes for CASLTRDGDNEQFF.

This chain links TRBV5-4 with TRBJ2-3; possibly TRBD2 for D (5 bases). Germline CDR1 SGHNT, CDR2 YYREEE (reference sequence). V shed 4 bases and J shed 2 bases, with 14 bases lying between them. The CDR3 sequence is 15 residues long. CDR3 sequence reads: CASSSGLGSTDTQYF. The DNA for the CDR3 is TGTGCCAGCAGCAGCGGCCTAGGTTCCACAGATACGCAGTATTTT. Using reference TRBV5-4 and TRBJ2-3 for the parts outside the CDR3, the full variable domain is ETGVTQSPTHLIKTRGQQVTLRCSSQSGHNTVSWYQQALGQGPQFIFQYYREEENGRGNFPPRFSGLQFPNYSSELNVNALELDDSALYLCASSSGLGSTDTQYFGPGTRLTVL.

The chain has TRBV4-1 and TRBJ2-2, with 7 nucleotides matching TRBD2. The length of the CDR3 is 18 residues. Germline loops: CDR1 MGHRA, CDR2 YSYEKL. Germline trimming cut 2 bases from V and 0 bases from J; bases unmatched to any gene: 9. CDR3 coding DNA: TGCGCCAGCAGCCAACTAAGGGAGGGACTAACGAACACCGGGGAGCTGTTTTTT. Translating gives CASSQLREGLTNTGELFF.

This clone was observed a handful of times. The chain couples TRBV18 to TRBJ2-5, with 9 bases matching TRBD2. CDR3 length equals 15 residues. Germline V gene data show CDR1 as KGHSH and CDR2 as LQKENI. J gave up 2 bases and V 5 bases, and 6 bases lay outside the gene matches. The DNA of the CDR3 is TGTGCCAGCTCAACCGGACTAGCGCGACAAGAGACCCAGTACTTC. Its translation: CASSTGLARQETQYF. The full variable domain, in which reference TRBV18 and TRBJ2-5 provide the parts outside the CDR3, is NAGVMQNPRHLVRRRGQEARLRCSPMKGHSHVYWYRQLPEEGLKFMVYLQKENIIDESGMPKERFSAEFPKEGPSILRIQQVVRGDSAAYFCASSTGLARQETQYFGPGTRLLVL.

V is TRBV19 and J is TRBJ1-6; D possibly corresponds to TRBD1 (5 bases). The CDR3 extends over 18 amino acids. Trimming took off 5 bases at V and 0 bases at J, with 17 bases between the two ends. Per germline, CDR1 LNHDA and CDR2 SQIVND (reference sequence). The CDR3 loop is CASSAARASSSYNSPLHF. The CDR3 DNA reads as TGTGCCAGTAGTGCGGCCAGGGCCTCCTCCTCCTATAATTCACCCCTCCACTTT.

The chain joins TRBV6-1 to TRBJ1-5; TRBD1 agrees at 12 bases. The CDR3 extends over 19 amino acids. The V gene's germline CDR1 is MNHNS and CDR2 SASEGT. V dropped 3 bases and J dropped 1; count of bases not matched to a gene: 10. The CDR3 region is CASSDPRDRGLKSNQPQHF. As DNA, the CDR3 is TGTGCCAGCAGTGACCCCCGGGACAGGGGGCTCAAAAGCAATCAGCCCCAGCATTTT.

This clone was found once. The chain combines TRBV5-1 with TRBJ2-1; 7 bases match TRBD2. The V gene's germline CDR1 is SGHRS and CDR2 YFSETQ. The length of the CDR3 is 12 residues. V trimming: 4 bases; J trimming: 12 bases; junction bases outside the gene matches: 7. The CDR3 DNA follows: TGCGCCAGCAGCCTTGTACCGGGGGGGCAGTTCTTC. It encodes CASSLVPGGQFF.

This clone has just a few counts. The chain recombines TRBV3-1 (or the pseudogene TRBV3-2) with TRBJ2-7; 13 nucleotides agree with TRBD2. Germline trimming cut 0 bases from V and 1 base from J; bases unmatched to any gene: 24. Germline CDR1 reads LGHDT; CDR2 reads YNNKEL (reference sequence). The length of the CDR3 is 24 residues. Here the CDR3 DNA reads TGTGCCAGCAGCCAAGAGCAACCTGGACAGGGCGGTACTAGCGGGAGGGCCGGATCCTACGAGCAGTACTTC. Translation: CASSQEQPGQGGTSGRAGSYEQYF.

V and J are TRBV3-1 (or the pseudogene TRBV3-2) and TRBJ2-7; 13 bases align to TRBD2. The ends lost 4 bases at V and 3 bases at J; junction bases unmatched: 9. Germline assignment: CDR1 LGHDT and CDR2 YNNKEL (reference sequence). This CDR3 region has 17 residues. The CDR3 DNA sequence: TGTGCCAGCAGCCCCCGGCTGGGACTAGCGGGAAACTACGAGCAGTACTTC. Translating gives CASSPRLGLAGNYEQYF.

The chain links TRBV3-1 (or the pseudogene TRBV3-2) to TRBJ1-2; D might be TRBD1 (5 bases). The CDR3 sequence is 14 residues long. From germline, CDR1 is LGHDT and CDR2 YNNKEL (reference sequence). Trimming removed 2 bases from V and 4 bases from J, with 11 bases in between. CDR3 amino acids: CASSQKGTIYGYTF. CDR3 coding DNA: TGTGCCAGCAGCCAAAAGGGGACTATCTATGGCTACACCTTC.

V usage is TRBV12-5 and J usage is TRBJ1-5; 10 bases line up with TRBD1. J gave up 1 base and V 5 bases, and 5 bases lay outside the gene matches. The CDR3 has 16 amino acids. Germline assignment: CDR1 LGHNT and CDR2 FRNRAP. CDR3 residues: CASGKGQGPSNQPQHF. The CDR3 nucleotides read TGTGCTAGTGGTAAGGGACAGGGGCCGAGCAATCAGCCCCAGCATTTT.

The chain has TRBV6-5 and TRBJ1-2; D uncertain. V shed 5 bases and J shed 5 bases, with 15 bases lying between them. This CDR3 region has 14 residues. Germline CDR1 and CDR2: MNHEY and SVGAGI. CDR3 DNA sequence: TGTGCCAGCAGTCCCCGAGGGCCGAGGTATGGCTACACCTTC. This codes for CASSPRGPRYGYTF.

The chain couples TRBV2 to TRBJ2-1; D remains unclear. The germline gives CDR1 SNHLY, CDR2 FYNNEI. V lost 4 bases, J lost 7 bases, and 8 bases lay in between. CDR3 length: 12 amino acids. The DNA of the CDR3 is TGTGCCAGCAGTGGTTTCCTTAATGAGCAGTTCTTC. It translates to CASSGFLNEQFF.

This clone was observed a single time. The V call is TRBV19, the J call TRBJ1-2; D gene unclear. The germline gives CDR1 LNHDA, CDR2 SQIVND (reference sequence). CDR3 length: 14 amino acids. V gave up 5 bases and J gave up 8 bases, with 18 bases separating them. CDR3 in DNA: TGTGCCAGTAGTTCGTGGGTACCCCCTGGAGGCTACACCTTC. Protein sequence: CASSSWVPPGGYTF.